Shown below are 15 T cell receptor beta chains from a single sample sequenced in a study of cytomegalovirus exposure and HLA in healthy donors. TCRdb keeps only in-frame clones here, not all; method: immunoSEQ multiplex PCR. The data hold roughly 98,000 clones, with roughly 87% observed a single time. The specimen was PBMCs. Source of these receptors: a man aged 18 to 29 in good health and CMV-seropositive.

The chain uses TRBV7-8 and TRBJ1-2, with D perhaps TRBD1 (6 bases). The V gene's germline CDR1 is SGHVS and CDR2 FQNEAQ. The CDR3 is 14 residues long. Trimming removed 5 bases from V and 7 bases from J, with 17 bases in between. CDR3 sequence: CASSLSSGESGYTF. The DNA of the CDR3 is TGTGCCAGCAGCCTTAGTTCAGGGGAAAGTGGCTACACCTTC.

This clone was counted once. The V call is TRBV7-9, the J call TRBJ2-1; 7 bases match TRBD2. The CDR3 runs to 14 residues. Germline V gene lookup returns CDR1 SEHNR and CDR2 FQNEAQ (reference sequence). Trimming cost V 5 bases and J 6 bases; bases outside gene matches: 7. The DNA of the CDR3 is TGTGCCAGCAGCGTATCCGGGACTACCAATGAGCAGTTCTTC. Translation: CASSVSGTTNEQFF.

The rearrangement joins TRBV5-1 to TRBJ1-4; tentatively, D is TRBD1 (5 bases). Germline values: CDR1 SGHRS, CDR2 YFSETQ. Trimming took 4 bases from V and 6 from J, leaving 10 bases between them. The CDR3 runs to 13 residues. CDR3 region: CASSPLTDEKLFF. CDR3 bases: TGCGCCAGCAGCCCCTTGACAGATGAAAAACTGTTTTTT. The entire variable domain, with the rest obtained from reference TRBV5-1 and TRBJ1-4, is as follows: KAGVTQTPRYLIKTRGQQVTLSCSPISGHRSVSWYQQTPGQGLQFLFEYFSETQRNKGNFPGRFSGRQFSNSRSEMNVSTLELGDSALYLCASSPLTDEKLFFGSGTQLSVL.

The chain recombines TRBV7-9 with TRBJ1-2, with D perhaps matching TRBD1 (6 bases). The ends were cut back, 7 bases at V and 6 bases at J, with 12 bases in the middle. CDR3 size: 12 residues. Germline loops: CDR1 SEHNR, CDR2 FQNEAQ (reference sequence). The CDR3 DNA sequence: TGTGCCAGCACCCTAGGGGGGGATGGCTACACCTTC. It yields the protein CASTLGGDGYTF.

The gene calls are TRBV10-3 and TRBJ2-3; a weak D match, TRBD1 (6 bases). CDR3 length: 15 residues. From germline, CDR1 is ENHRY and CDR2 SYGVKD. The V and J ends lost 3 bases and 4 bases respectively, with 14 bases between them. The CDR3 DNA is TGTGCCATCAGTGATATTCAGGGGTCCGCAGATACGCAGTATTTT. Amino acid sequence: CAISDIQGSADTQYF.

The genes are TRBV5-1 and TRBJ2-4; TRBD1 matches 8 bases. V lost 0 bases and J lost 5; bases outside the gene matches: 7. In germline, CDR1 is SGHRS, CDR2 YFSETQ. This CDR3 has 16 residues. CDR3 sequence (DNA): TGCGCCAGCAGCTTGGTTGGACAGGGTCGCCAAAACATTCAGTACTTC. Protein product: CASSLVGQGRQNIQYF.

The chain employs TRBV5-1 and TRBJ2-7, with D possibly matching TRBD1 (6 bases). CDR1 and CDR2 from the germline V gene are SGHRS and YFSETQ. The CDR3 consists of 13 residues. The ends were cut back, 0 bases at V and 5 bases at J, with 9 bases in the middle. CDR3 protein: CASSLEAGDEQYF. In DNA form, the CDR3 reads TGCGCCAGCAGCTTGGAGGCAGGGGACGAGCAGTACTTC.

This chain links TRBV4-1 with TRBJ2-7; D remains unclear. Germline V lookup: CDR1 MGHRA, CDR2 YSYEKL. The length of the CDR3 is 14 residues. Trimming took 2 bases from V and 0 from J, leaving 8 bases between them. The CDR3 here is CASSQRDNSYEQYF. The CDR3 DNA reads as TGCGCCAGCAGCCAACGAGACAACTCCTACGAGCAGTACTTC.

The chain uses TRBV5-4 and TRBJ2-3, with 8 bases that match TRBD1. J gave up 6 bases and V 3 bases, and 15 bases lay outside the gene matches. The CDR3 length is 17 residues. Germline V lookup: CDR1 SGHNT, CDR2 YYREEE (reference sequence). CDR3 nucleotide sequence: TGTGCCAGCAGCTCGAACGGACAGGGTAGTGCTAAGGATACGCAGTATTTT. The encoded protein is CASSSNGQGSAKDTQYF.

The chain links TRBV5-6 to TRBJ2-7; tentatively, D is TRBD1 (6 bases). V was shortened by 4 bases and J by 1 base, with 21 bases between the two germline ends. Per the germline V gene, CDR1 is SGHDT and CDR2 is YYEEEE. The CDR3 runs to 17 residues. CDR3 nucleotides: TGTGCCAGCAGCCCCCCCATAAGACAGGACAGATCCTACGAGCAGTACTTC. It translates to CASSPPIRQDRSYEQYF.

In its sample, this clone was seen once. The rearrangement joins TRBV5-1 to TRBJ2-1, with 10 bases fitting TRBD2. Germline CDR1 and CDR2: SGHRS and YFSETQ. The CDR3 runs to 15 residues. J gave up 5 bases and V 5 bases, and 7 bases lay outside the gene matches. CDR3: CASRGGLAANNEQFF. The CDR3 DNA reads as TGCGCCAGCAGGGGTGGACTAGCGGCCAACAATGAGCAGTTCTTC.

The genes are TRBV18 and TRBJ2-2, with D perhaps TRBD2 (6 bases). Germline values: CDR1 KGHSH, CDR2 LQKENI. The CDR3 contains 18 residues. V lost 4 bases and J 1 base, leaving 19 bases between the germline ends. DNA for the CDR3: TGTGCCAGCTCACAAGGGACTCTGGCGAACTGGAACACCGGGGAGCTGTTTTTT. Its protein is CASSQGTLANWNTGELFF.

CDR3 nucleotides: TGTGCCAGTAGTAGCGGACTGGGACAGGGGACCTACAATGAGCAGTTCTTC. It specifies CASSSGLGQGTYNEQFF. The chain employs TRBV19 and TRBJ2-1; 10 positions match TRBD1. This CDR3 comprises 17 residues. V lost 4 bases and J lost 2; bases outside the gene matches: 8. CDR1 is LNHDA and CDR2 is SQIVND in the germline V gene (reference sequence).

The chain joins TRBV4-1 to TRBJ2-7; perhaps TRBD1 as D (5 bases). The CDR3 loop spans 16 amino acids. CDR1 and CDR2 (germline): MGHRA, YSYEKL. V shed 1 base and J shed 3 bases, with 16 bases lying between them. This CDR3 reads CASSQVLSRDDYEQYF. The CDR3 DNA follows: TGCGCCAGCAGCCAAGTTTTGTCCAGGGATGACTACGAGCAGTACTTC.

The rearrangement links TRBV6-1 to TRBJ2-1; D is ambiguous. The ends were cut back, 7 bases at V and 9 bases at J, with 10 bases in the middle. The CDR3 is 11 residues long. The germline CDR1 and CDR2 sequences are MNHNS and SASEGT. Here the CDR3 reads CASMLGREQFF. CDR3 nucleotides: TGTGCCAGCATGTTGGGCCGTGAGCAGTTCTTC.